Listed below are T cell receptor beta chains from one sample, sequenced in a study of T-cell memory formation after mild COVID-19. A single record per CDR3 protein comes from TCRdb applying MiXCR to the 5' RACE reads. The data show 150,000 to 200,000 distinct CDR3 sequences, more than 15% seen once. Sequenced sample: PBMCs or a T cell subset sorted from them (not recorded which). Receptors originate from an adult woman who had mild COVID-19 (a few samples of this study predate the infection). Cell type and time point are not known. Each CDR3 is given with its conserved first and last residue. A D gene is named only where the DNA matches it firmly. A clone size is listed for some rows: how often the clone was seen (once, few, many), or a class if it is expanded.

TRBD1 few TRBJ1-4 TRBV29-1 CSVGRRQGDEKLFF TGCAGCGTCGGACGACGGCAGGGGGACGAAAAACTGTTTTTT
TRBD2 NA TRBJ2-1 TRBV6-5 CASSTGWLAGGREQFF TGTGCCAGCAGCACGGGTTGGCTAGCGGGGGGGAGGGAGCAGTTCTTC
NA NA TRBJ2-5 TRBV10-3 CAISEGTEETQYF TGTGCCATCAGTGAGGGGACTGAGGAGACCCAGTACTTC
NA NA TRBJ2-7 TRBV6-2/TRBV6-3 CASRVPTGPQYF TGTGCCAGCAGAGTCCCGACGGGTCCGCAGTACTTC
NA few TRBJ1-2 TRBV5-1 CASRLGEMTYGYTF TGCGCCAGCAGACTTGGGGAAATGACCTATGGCTACACCTTC
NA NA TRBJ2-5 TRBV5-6 CASSSRKGAWGTQYF TGTGCCAGCAGCTCCCGGAAGGGAGCTTGGGGGACCCAGTACTTC
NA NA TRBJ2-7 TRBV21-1 CASSPRQGSGTYEQYF TGTGCCAGCAGCCCTCGGCAAGGCAGCGGCACCTACGAGCAGTACTTC
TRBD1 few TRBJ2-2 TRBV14 CASSQWTGASGELFF TGTGCCAGCAGCCAATGGACAGGGGCAAGCGGGGAGCTGTTTTTT
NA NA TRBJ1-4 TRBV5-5 CASSATSATNEKLFF TGTGCCAGCAGCGCTACGTCTGCAACTAATGAAAAACTGTTTTTT
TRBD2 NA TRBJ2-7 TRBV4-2 CASSREELAGGWGYEQYF TGTGCCAGCAGCCGGGAAGAACTAGCGGGAGGTTGGGGATACGAGCAGTACTTC
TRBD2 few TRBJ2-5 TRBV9 CASSVGISSGRTETQYF TGTGCCAGCAGCGTCGGGATCTCTAGCGGGAGGACAGAGACCCAGTACTTC
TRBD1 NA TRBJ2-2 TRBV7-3 CASSLKLGQGPAGELFF TGTGCCAGCAGCTTAAAATTGGGACAGGGTCCAGCCGGGGAGCTGTTTTTT
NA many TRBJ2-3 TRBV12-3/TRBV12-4 CASSLLSRGVATDTQYF TGTGCCAGCAGTCTCCTCTCGCGGGGAGTTGCCACAGATACGCAGTATTTT
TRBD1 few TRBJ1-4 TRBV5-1 CASNLGTGVAEKLFF TGCGCCAGCAATTTGGGGACAGGGGTTGCTGAAAAACTGTTTTTT
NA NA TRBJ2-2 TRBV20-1 CSAREIAATGELFF TGCAGTGCTAGGGAGATCGCCGCCACCGGGGAGCTGTTTTTT
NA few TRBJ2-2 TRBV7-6 CASSPQGKGGARTGELFF TGTGCCAGCAGCCCCCAAGGGAAGGGGGGGGCCAGGACCGGGGAGCTGTTTTTT
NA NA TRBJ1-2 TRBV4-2 CASSPPMGYGYTF TGTGCCAGCAGCCCCCCCATGGGTTATGGCTACACCTTC
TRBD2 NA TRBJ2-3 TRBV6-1 CASVSGRVGDTQYF TGTGCCAGCGTGAGCGGGAGGGTTGGAGATACGCAGTATTTT
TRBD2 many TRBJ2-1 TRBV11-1 CASSLVWTSGDNEQFF TGTGCCAGCAGCTTAGTTTGGACTAGCGGAGACAATGAGCAGTTCTTC
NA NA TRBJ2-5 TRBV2 CASSDELRRAQYF TGTGCCAGCAGTGATGAACTTCGACGAGCCCAGTACTTC
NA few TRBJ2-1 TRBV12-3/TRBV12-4 CASSRDPRNNEQFF TGTGCCAGCAGTCGAGATCCCAGAAACAATGAGCAGTTCTTC
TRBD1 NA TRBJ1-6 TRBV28 CASRGQGRSPLHF TGTGCCAGCAGGGGACAGGGGCGCTCACCCCTCCACTTT
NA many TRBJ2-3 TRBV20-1 CSAPGRGLIGADTQYF TGCAGTGCTCCCGGTCGGGGGCTGATTGGGGCAGATACGCAGTATTTT
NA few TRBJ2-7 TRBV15 CATSRDQGGGYAYEQYF TGTGCCACCAGCAGAGATCAGGGCGGGGGCTACGCCTACGAGCAGTACTTC
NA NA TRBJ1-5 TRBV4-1 CASSQAASNQPQHF TGCGCCAGCAGCCAAGCCGCTTCCAATCAGCCCCAGCATTTT
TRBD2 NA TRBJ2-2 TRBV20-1 CSAKEAGASNTGELFF TGCAGTGCTAAAGAAGCGGGGGCCTCGAACACCGGGGAGCTGTTTTTT
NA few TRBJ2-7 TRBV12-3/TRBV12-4 CASSNSPGGHEQYF TGTGCCAGCAGTAACAGTCCCGGAGGCCACGAGCAGTACTTC
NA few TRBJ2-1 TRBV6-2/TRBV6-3 CASSYSPRAGSNNEQFF TGTGCCAGCAGTTACTCGCCCCGGGCGGGGTCAAACAATGAGCAGTTCTTC
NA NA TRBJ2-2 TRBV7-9 CASSIREYTGELFF TGTGCCAGCAGCATCAGGGAGTACACCGGGGAGCTGTTTTTT
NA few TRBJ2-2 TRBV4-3 CASSQDHDGELFF TGCGCCAGCAGCCAAGACCATGACGGGGAGCTGTTTTTT
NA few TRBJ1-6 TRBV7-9 CASSSPAGSPSGAYNSPLHF TGTGCCAGCAGCTCCCCGGCAGGGTCACCTTCGGGGGCCTATAATTCACCCCTCCACTTT
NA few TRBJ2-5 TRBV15 CATSRDLASLAETQYF TGTGCCACCAGCAGAGATTTGGCCTCCCTGGCGGAGACCCAGTACTTC
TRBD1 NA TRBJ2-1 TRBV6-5 CASNPRDRGRSTDEQFF TGTGCCAGCAATCCCCGGGACAGGGGGCGTTCTACGGATGAGCAGTTCTTC
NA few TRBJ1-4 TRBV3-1 CASSPTGGLSEKLFF TGTGCCAGCAGCCCGACCGGGGGGCTTAGTGAAAAACTGTTTTTT
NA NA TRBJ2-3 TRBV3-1 CASSQVDTQYF TGTGCCAGCAGCCAGGTAGATACGCAGTATTTT
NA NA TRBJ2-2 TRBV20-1 CSARVAGTDTGELFF TGCAGTGCTAGAGTGGCGGGAACGGACACCGGGGAGCTGTTTTTT
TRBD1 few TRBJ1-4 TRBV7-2 CASSSYRGSNEKLFF TGTGCCAGCAGCTCCTACAGGGGAAGTAATGAAAAACTGTTTTTT
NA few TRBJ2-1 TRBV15 CATSRGGGASYNEQFF TGTGCCACCAGCAGAGGCGGCGGGGCCTCCTACAATGAGCAGTTCTTC
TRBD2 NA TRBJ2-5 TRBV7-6 CASSLDGLAGLISQETQYF TGTGCCAGCAGCTTAGATGGGCTAGCGGGACTGATCAGTCAAGAGACCCAGTACTTC
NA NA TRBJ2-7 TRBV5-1 CASSYTLDRPSYEQYF TGCGCCAGCAGCTATACGTTGGACAGACCCTCCTACGAGCAGTACTTC
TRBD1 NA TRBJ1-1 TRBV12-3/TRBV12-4 CASSFDRAKNTEAFF TGTGCCAGCAGTTTCGACAGGGCCAAGAACACTGAAGCTTTCTTT
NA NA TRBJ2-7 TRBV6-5 CASSYSRFSEQYF TGTGCCAGCAGTTACTCGCGGTTTAGCGAGCAGTACTTC
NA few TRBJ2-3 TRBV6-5 CASSQTGPPVDTQYF TGTGCCAGCAGCCAAACGGGTCCCCCGGTGGATACGCAGTATTTT
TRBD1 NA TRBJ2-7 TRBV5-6 CASSLYQGAGYEQYF TGTGCCAGCAGCTTGTATCAGGGGGCGGGATACGAGCAGTACTTC
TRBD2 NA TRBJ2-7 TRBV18 CASSPPGKGLGSYEQYF TGTGCCAGCTCACCACCTGGCAAGGGACTAGGCTCCTACGAGCAGTACTTC
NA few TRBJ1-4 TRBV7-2 CASSPATNEKLFF TGTGCCAGCAGCCCGGCAACTAATGAAAAACTGTTTTTT